This record concerns one T cell receptor beta chain sequence. This record belongs to a study of CD8 T cells in Susac syndrome. Study-level background: When their blood was taken, patients with Susac syndrome were therapy-naive, taking corticosteroids, or taking intravenous immunoglobulin alone.

With random hexamers, 0.5 to 1 ug RNA was reverse transcribed. TCRdb reprocessed the immunoSEQ multiplex PCR reads via MiXCR and lists one record per CDR3 protein. The data show under 150,000 distinct CDR3 sequences, approximately 95% seen once. This CDR3 has 16 residues. V lost 2 bases, J lost 0 bases, and 3 bases stayed unmatched. The germline CDR1 and CDR2 sequences are KGHSH and LQKENI. The sample comprised CD4+ T cells from PBMCs. The TCR comes from a human donor with Susac syndrome. This chain links TRBV18 with TRBJ1-5, with 8 bases matching TRBD1. CDR3 bases: TGTGCCAGCTCACCAGGGACAGGTGATAGCAATCAGCCCCAGCATTTT. Its protein is CASSPGTGDSNQPQHF.